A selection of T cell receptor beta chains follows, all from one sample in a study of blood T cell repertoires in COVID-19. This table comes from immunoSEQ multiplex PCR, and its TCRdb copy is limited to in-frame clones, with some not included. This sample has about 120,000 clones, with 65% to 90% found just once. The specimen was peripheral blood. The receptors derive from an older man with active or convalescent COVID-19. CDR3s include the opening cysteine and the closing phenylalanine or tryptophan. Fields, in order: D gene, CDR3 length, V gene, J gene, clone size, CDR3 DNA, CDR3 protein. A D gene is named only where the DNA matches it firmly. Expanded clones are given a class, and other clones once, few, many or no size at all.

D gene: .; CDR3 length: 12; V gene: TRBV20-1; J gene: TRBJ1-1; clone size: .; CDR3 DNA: TGCAGTGCTAGTCCAGGGGAGACCGAAGCTTTCTTT; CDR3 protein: CSASPGETEAFF
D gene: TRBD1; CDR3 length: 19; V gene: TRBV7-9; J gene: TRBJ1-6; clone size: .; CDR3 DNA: TGTGCCAGCAGCATTACCGGGACAGGAATCGGGTCTGGTAATTCACCCCTCCACTTT; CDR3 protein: CASSITGTGIGSGNSPLHF
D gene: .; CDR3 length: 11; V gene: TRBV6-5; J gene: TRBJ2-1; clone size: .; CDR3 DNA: TGTGCCAGCAGTTACTTCGATCGGGAGTTCTTC; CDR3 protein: CASSYFDREFF
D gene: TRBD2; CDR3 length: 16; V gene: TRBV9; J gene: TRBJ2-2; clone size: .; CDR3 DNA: TGTGCCAGCAGCGACCGACTAGCGCATTCCACCGGGGAGCTGTTTTTT; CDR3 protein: CASSDRLAHSTGELFF
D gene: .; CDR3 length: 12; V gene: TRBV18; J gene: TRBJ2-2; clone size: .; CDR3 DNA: TGTGCCAGCTCCAAACTAGGCTGGGAGCTGTTTTTT; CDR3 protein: CASSKLGWELFF
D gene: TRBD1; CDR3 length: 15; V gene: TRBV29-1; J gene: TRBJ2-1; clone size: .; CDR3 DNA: TGCAGCGTTGGGAGCCCGGGACAGGGCTACAATGAGCAGTTCTTC; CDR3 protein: CSVGSPGQGYNEQFF
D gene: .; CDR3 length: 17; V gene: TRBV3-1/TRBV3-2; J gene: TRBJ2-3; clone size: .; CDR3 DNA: TGTGCCAGCAGCCAAGATTACCGGGGGGCCAACACAGATACGCAGTATTTT; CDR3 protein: CASSQDYRGANTDTQYF
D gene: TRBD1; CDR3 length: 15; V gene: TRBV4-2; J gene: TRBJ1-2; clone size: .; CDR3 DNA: TGTGCCAGCAGCCAATCGGACAGGGTGGTTGGTGGCTACACCTTC; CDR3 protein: CASSQSDRVVGGYTF
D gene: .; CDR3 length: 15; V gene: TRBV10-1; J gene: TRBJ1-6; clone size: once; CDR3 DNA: TGCGCCAGCAGCGGTGCTAGAGGGAGTGATTCACCCCTCCACTTT; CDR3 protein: CASSGARGSDSPLHF
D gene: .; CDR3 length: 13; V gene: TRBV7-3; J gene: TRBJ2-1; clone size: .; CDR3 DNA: TGTGCCAGCAGCTCCACAGGGAGCAATGAGCAGTTCTTC; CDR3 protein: CASSSTGSNEQFF
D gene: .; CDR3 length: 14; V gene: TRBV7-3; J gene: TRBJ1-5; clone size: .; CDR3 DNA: TGTGCCAGCAGATACCGGGACACCAATCAGCCCCAGCATTTT; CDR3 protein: CASRYRDTNQPQHF
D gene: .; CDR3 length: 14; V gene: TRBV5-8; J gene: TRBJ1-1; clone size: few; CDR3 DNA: TGTGCCAGCAGCCGTAGGGGGTCTAACACTGAAGCTTTCTTT; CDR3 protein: CASSRRGSNTEAFF
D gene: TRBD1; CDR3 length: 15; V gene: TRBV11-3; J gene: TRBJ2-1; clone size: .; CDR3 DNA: TGTGCCAGCAGCTACGGACAGGGGTGGGACAATGAGCAGTTCTTC; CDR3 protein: CASSYGQGWDNEQFF
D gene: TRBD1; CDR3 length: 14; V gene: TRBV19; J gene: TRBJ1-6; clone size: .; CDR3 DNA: TGTGCCAGTAGTACGACAGGGGGGTATTCACCCCTCCACTTT; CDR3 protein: CASSTTGGYSPLHF
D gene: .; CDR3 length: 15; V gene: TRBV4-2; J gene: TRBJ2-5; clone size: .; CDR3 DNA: TGTGCCAGCAGCCAAGTGGAGGGCACCCAAGAGACCCAGTACTTC; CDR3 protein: CASSQVEGTQETQYF
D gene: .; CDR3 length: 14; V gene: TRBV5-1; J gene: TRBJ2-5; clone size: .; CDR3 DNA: TGCGCCAGCAGCTTGGAAGGGGCGCGAGAGACCCAGTACTTC; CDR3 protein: CASSLEGARETQYF
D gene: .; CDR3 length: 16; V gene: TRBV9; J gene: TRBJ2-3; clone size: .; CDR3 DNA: TGTGCCAGCAGCTCCAGAGCGGGTCCCACCACAGATACGCAGTATTTT; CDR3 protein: CASSSRAGPTTDTQYF
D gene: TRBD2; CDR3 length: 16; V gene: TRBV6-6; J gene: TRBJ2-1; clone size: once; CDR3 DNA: TGTGCCAGCAGTTATTCCCTAGCGGGGGGCAACAATGAGCAGTTCTTC; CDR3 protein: CASSYSLAGGNNEQFF
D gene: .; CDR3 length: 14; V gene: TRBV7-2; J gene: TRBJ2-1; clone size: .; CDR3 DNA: TGTGCCAGCAGCTTAGTGGGGGCCAGTAATGAGCAGTTCTTC; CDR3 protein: CASSLVGASNEQFF
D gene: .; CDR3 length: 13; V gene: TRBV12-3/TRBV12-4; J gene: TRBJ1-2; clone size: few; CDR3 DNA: TGTGCCAGCAGCCGGACAAGCGCCTTTGGCTACACCTTC; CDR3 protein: CASSRTSAFGYTF
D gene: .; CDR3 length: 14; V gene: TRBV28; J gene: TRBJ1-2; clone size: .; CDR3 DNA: TGTGCCAGCAGTCCAACACAAGGGGGCTATGGCTACACCTTC; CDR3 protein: CASSPTQGGYGYTF
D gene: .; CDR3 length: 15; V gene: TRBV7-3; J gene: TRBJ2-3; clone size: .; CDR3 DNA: TGTGCCAGCAGCTTAACAGGAGGAGGCACAGATACGCAGTATTTT; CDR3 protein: CASSLTGGGTDTQYF
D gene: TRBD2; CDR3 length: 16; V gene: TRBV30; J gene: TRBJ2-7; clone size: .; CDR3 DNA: TGTGCCTGGATCCCCGGGACTAGCGGGAGTATGTCCGAGCAGTACTTC; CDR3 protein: CAWIPGTSGSMSEQYF
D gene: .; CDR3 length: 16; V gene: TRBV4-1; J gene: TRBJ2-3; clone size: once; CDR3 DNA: TGCGCCAGCAGCCAAGATCGCTTGCCGGGTCGGGGTACGCAGTATTTT; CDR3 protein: CASSQDRLPGRGTQYF
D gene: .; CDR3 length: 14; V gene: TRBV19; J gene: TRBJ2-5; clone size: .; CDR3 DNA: TGTGCCAGTAGTATAGCGGGAGTCCCGGAGACCCAGTACTTC; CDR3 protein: CASSIAGVPETQYF
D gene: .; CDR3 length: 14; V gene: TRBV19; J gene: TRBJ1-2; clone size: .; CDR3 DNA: TGTGCCAGTAGCCCCAGGGGCCCGGGGTATGGCTACACCTTC; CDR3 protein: CASSPRGPGYGYTF
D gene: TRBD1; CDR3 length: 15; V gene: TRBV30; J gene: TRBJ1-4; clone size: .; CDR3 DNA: TGTGCCTGGAATTTGGGTGGGACAGTTTCTGGAAAACTGTTTTTT; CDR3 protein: CAWNLGGTVSGKLFF
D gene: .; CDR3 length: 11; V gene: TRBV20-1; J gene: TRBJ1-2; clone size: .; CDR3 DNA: TGCAGTGCCCAGGGAGGCGGTGGCTACACCTTC; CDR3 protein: CSAQGGGGYTF
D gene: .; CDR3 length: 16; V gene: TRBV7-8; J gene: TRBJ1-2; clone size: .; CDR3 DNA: TGTGCCAGCAGCTTAGCCCCAAGGGCGGGAATCTATGGCTACACCTTC; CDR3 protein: CASSLAPRAGIYGYTF
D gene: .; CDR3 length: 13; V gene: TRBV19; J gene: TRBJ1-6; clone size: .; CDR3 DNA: TGTGCCAGTGCAGACTCCTATAATTCACCCCTCCACTTT; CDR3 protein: CASADSYNSPLHF
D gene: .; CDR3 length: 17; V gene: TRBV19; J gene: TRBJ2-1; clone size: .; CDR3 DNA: TGTGCCAGTAGGAAAGCCGAGCTAGCGTTTTCCTACAATGAGCAGTTCTTC; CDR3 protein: CASRKAELAFSYNEQFF
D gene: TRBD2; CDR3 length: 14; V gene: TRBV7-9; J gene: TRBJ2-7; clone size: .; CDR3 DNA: TGTGCCAGCAGCTTAGGTCTAGCGGGAGCCGAGCAGTACTTC; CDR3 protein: CASSLGLAGAEQYF
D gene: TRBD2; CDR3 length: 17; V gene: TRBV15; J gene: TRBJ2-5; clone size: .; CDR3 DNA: TGTGCCACCAGCAGAGATTTCGCTAGCGGGAGCCAAGAGACCCAGTACTTC; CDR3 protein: CATSRDFASGSQETQYF
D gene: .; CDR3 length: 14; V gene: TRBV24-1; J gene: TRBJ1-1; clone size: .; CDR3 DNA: TGTGCCACCAGTGATCGTCAGGGAAACACTGAAGCTTTCTTT; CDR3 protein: CATSDRQGNTEAFF
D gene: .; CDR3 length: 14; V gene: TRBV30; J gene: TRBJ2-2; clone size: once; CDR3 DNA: TGTGCCTGGGAGAGGGCTAGCTCTTGGGGGGAGCTGTTTTTT; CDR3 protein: CAWERASSWGELFF
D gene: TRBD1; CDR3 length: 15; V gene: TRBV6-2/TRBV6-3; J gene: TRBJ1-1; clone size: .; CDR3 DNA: TGTGCCAGCAGTTACTCTGGGACAGGTCGTGCTGAAGCTTTCTTT; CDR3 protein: CASSYSGTGRAEAFF
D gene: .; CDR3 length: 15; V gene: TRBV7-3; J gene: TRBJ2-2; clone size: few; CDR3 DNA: TGTGCCAGCAGTGCGGGACTCGTTAACACCGGGGAGCTGTTTTTT; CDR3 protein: CASSAGLVNTGELFF
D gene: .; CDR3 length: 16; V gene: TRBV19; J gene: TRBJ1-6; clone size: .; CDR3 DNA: TGTGCCAGTAGTAACGGACAAGACTCCTATAATTCACCCCTCCACTTT; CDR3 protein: CASSNGQDSYNSPLHF
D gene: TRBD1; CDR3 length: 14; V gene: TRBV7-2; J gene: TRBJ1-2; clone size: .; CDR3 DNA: TGTGCCAGCAGGGACAGGGGGGATAACTATGGCTACACCTTC; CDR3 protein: CASRDRGDNYGYTF
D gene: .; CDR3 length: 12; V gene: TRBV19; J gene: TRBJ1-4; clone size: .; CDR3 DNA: TGTGCCAGTAGTCCCGCCCAGGAAAAACTGTTTTTT; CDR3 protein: CASSPAQEKLFF
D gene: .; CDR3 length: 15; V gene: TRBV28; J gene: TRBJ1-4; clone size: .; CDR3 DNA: TGTGCCAGCAGTATAACGGGACTGATTAATGAAAAACTGTTTTTT; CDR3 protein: CASSITGLINEKLFF
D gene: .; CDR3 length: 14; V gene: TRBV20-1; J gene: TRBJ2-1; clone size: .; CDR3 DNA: TGCAGTGCTAGTAAGGGAACGGGAAACAATGAGCAGTTCTTC; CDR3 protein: CSASKGTGNNEQFF
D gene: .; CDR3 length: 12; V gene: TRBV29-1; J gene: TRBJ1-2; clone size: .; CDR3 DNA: TGCAGCGCCCGAGGAGGGAACTATGGCTACACCTTC; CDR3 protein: CSARGGNYGYTF
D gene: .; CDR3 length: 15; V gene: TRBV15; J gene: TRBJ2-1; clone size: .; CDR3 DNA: TGTGCCACCAGCAGAGCACCAGGGGTGGGAGGGGAGCAGTTCTTC; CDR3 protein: CATSRAPGVGGEQFF
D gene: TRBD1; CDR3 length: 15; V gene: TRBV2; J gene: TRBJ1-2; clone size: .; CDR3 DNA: TGTGCCAGCAGCTTATCCGGGACAGGGAGATATGGCTACACCTTC; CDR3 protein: CASSLSGTGRYGYTF